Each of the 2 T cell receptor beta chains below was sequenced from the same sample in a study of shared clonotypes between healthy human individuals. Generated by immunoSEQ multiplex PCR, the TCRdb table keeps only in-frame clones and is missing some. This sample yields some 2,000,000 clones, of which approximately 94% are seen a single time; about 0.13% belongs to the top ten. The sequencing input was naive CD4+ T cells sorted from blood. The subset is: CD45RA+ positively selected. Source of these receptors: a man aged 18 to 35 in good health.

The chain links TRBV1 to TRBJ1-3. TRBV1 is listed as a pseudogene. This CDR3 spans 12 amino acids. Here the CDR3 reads CTSSPVRHTIYF. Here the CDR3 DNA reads TGCACCAGCAGCCCCGTACGCCACACCATATATTTT.

Here the CDR3 DNA reads TGTGCCAGCAGTTGGACGGTGTATAATTCACCCCTCCACTTT. Translated: CASSWTVYNSPLHF. The chain recombines TRBV6-5 with TRBJ1-6; unclear D gene. This CDR3 comprises 14 residues. Germline V CDR1 and CDR2: MNHEY, SVGAGI. V lost 4 bases to trimming and J lost 4 bases, with 8 bases between them.